This TCR beta chain came from a study of T-cell reconstitution after alpha-beta-depleted transplantation in children. The table lists this clonotype with a few counts. Trimming took off 4 bases at V and 1 base at J, with 7 bases between the two ends. CDR3 length: 14 amino acids. As it was prepared, the TCRbeta library received unique molecular identifiers. TCRdb re-called the PCR reads through MiXCR, storing one row per CDR3 protein. This sample has about 340,000 distinct CDR3 sequences, with over 9% found just once. Sequenced here: PBMCs from the stem cell graft donor, sampled from the stem cell graft. This clonotype was sampled from a human donor who donated a stem cell graft to a child with acute lymphoblastic leukemia. The chain has TRBV12-3 or TRBV12-4 and TRBJ1-4, with no clear D. The CDR3 is CASSWKGTNEKLFF. As DNA, the CDR3 is TGTGCCAGCAGTTGGAAGGGAACTAATGAAAAACTGTTTTTT.